This paragraph covers one T cell receptor (beta chain) sequence. The target antigen is unknown. Regulatory T cells were sorted from blood as CD4+ CD25-high CD127-low cells. V gave up 0 bases and J gave up 3 bases, with 12 bases separating them. The length of the CDR3 is 16 residues. CDR1 is MNHNY and CDR2 is SVGAGI in the germline V gene (reference sequence). Sequencing was performed with immunoSEQ multiplex PCR; in TCRdb, only in-frame clones are kept and a portion is missing. The sample consists of some 28,000 clones, about 89% of them appearing once. This record comes from a study of regulatory and conventional T cells in RAG deficiency. Study results and caveats: Patient subsets had shorter CDR3s; Omenn Treg-Tconv overlap exceeded 85%. Other subsets showed about 10-fold reductions, but Treg unique TCR beta sequences fell roughly 110-fold in these patients.

These data were also filed under a second study, of regulatory T cells. As that report states: The PCR used 52 TRBV and 13 TRBJ primers. Regulatory T cells showed the strongest V-J pair restriction and V/J gene skewing among patient repertoires.

The chain links TRBV6-6 to TRBJ1-5, with D maybe TRBD1 (6 bases). Sequencing was performed on Tregs sorted from blood. The sequence was obtained from a human donor in good health. CDR3 bases: TGTGCCAGCAGTTACTCCGGCAGGGGTTACAATCAGCCCCAGCATTTT. Its translation is CASSYSGRGYNQPQHF.